This T cell receptor (beta chain) came from a study of T cell responses to AZD1222 COVID-19 vaccine. Assay used: immunoSEQ multiplex PCR; TCRdb lists only in-frame clones, some missing. Among 210,000 or so clones listed, around 94% were seen once. The sequence was obtained from an adult who received the MenACWY meningococcal vaccine as a control. The specimen was peripheral blood, collected 28 days after the second dose of the MenACWY control vaccine.

This CDR3 is CASNRKDRPGSYEQYF. CDR3 DNA: TGTGCCAGCAACCGCAAAGATAGGCCTGGGTCCTACGAGCAGTACTTC. The chain couples TRBV2 to TRBJ2-7; D remains unclear. Germline V gene lookup returns CDR1 SNHLY and CDR2 FYNNEI. V lost 7 bases and J 1 base, leaving 20 bases between the germline ends. This CDR3 region has 16 residues.